Listed here are 13 T cell receptor beta chains from one sample, sequenced in a study of beta chain features in type 1 diabetes. cDNA synthesis used the whole RNA isolate, giving expressed TCRB sequences. Produced via immunoSEQ multiplex PCR; TCRdb's table is partial and in-frame only. The data show approximately 160,000 clones, with less than 9.5% seen just once and 2% to 2.5% held by the top ten. The sample was central memory CD4+ T cells from blood. These receptors were taken from a woman aged 18-35 years in good health.

This chain uses TRBV6-1 with TRBJ2-5; the match to TRBD2 covers 7 bases. The J call is in doubt because the DNA end fits TRBJ2-7 better. CDR1 is MNHNS, CDR2 SASEGT, per germline. The CDR3 length is 16 residues. The CDR3 region is CASSGRRSGAPNEQYF. The CDR3 nucleotides are TGTGCCAGCAGTGGACGCAGGAGCGGGGCCCCCAACGAGCAGTACTTC.

In this sample, this clone turned up a few times. The chain combines TRBV6-5 with TRBJ2-1, with D tentatively TRBD1 (5 bases). Germline V gene data show CDR1 as MNHEY and CDR2 as SVGAGI. The CDR3 is 14 amino acids. With 4 bases removed from V and 0 bases from J, the gap between germline ends came to 7 bases. The DNA of the CDR3 is TGTGCCAGCAGTTTTGACAGCTCCTACAATGAGCAGTTCTTC. Its protein is CASSFDSSYNEQFF.

This clone occurred a few times. This chain links TRBV30 with TRBJ2-7; TRBD1 aligns across 8 bases. The CDR3 extends over 14 amino acids. V trimming: 5 bases; J trimming: 3 bases; junction bases outside the gene matches: 9. Per germline, CDR1 GTSNPN and CDR2 SVGIG (reference sequence). CDR3 protein: CAWAGQGLLYEQYF. The CDR3 coding sequence is TGTGCCTGGGCCGGACAGGGCCTCCTCTACGAGCAGTACTTC.

This clone appeared a few times. The chain combines TRBV7-2 with TRBJ2-7; 11 nucleotides agree with TRBD2. The CDR3 runs 16 residues. V was clipped by 6 bases and J by 2 bases; unmatched bases: 9. Germline assignment: CDR1 SGHTA and CDR2 FQGNSA. CDR3: CASSPSLAGDPYEQYF. The CDR3 DNA sequence: TGTGCCAGCAGTCCCTCACTAGCGGGGGACCCCTACGAGCAGTACTTC.

The chain couples TRBV5-1 to TRBJ2-5; a weak D match, TRBD2 (5 bases). The germline V gene encodes CDR1 SGHRS and CDR2 YFSETQ. The CDR3 is 15 residues long. Trimming stripped 0 bases from V and 2 bases from J, with 11 bases between. The CDR3 sequence is CASSLGLPGQETQYF. The CDR3 bases are TGCGCCAGCAGCTTGGGTCTTCCGGGGCAAGAGACCCAGTACTTC.

The J gene is TRBJ2-6, the V gene TRBV2; TRBD2 is a possible D gene (5 bases). The CDR3 covers 14 residues. Trimming removed 4 bases at V and 8 bases at J, with 12 bases between. Germline CDR1 reads SNHLY; CDR2 reads FYNNEI. The CDR3 loop is CASSVGRGTNVLTF. In DNA, the CDR3 is TGTGCCAGCAGTGTCGGACGAGGGACCAACGTCCTGACTTTC.

On this clone: Other DNA sequences in the sample encode the same CDR3. The gene calls are TRBV9 and TRBJ2-5; TRBD2 matches 10 bases. The CDR3 length is 15 residues. J was trimmed by 4 bases and V by 0 bases; bases with no gene match: 3. Germline CDR1 and CDR2: SGDLS and YYNGEE. CDR3 sequence: CASSVDSGGGETQYF. As DNA, the CDR3 is TGTGCCAGCAGCGTAGACAGCGGGGGGGGAGAGACCCAGTACTTC.

The chain recombines TRBV30 with TRBJ1-1, with 7 bases matching TRBD1. The CDR3 has 13 residues. J was trimmed by 5 bases and V by 4 bases; bases with no gene match: 7. Germline loops: CDR1 GTSNPN, CDR2 SVGIG (reference sequence). The chain's CDR3 is CAWNRDRATEAFF. In nucleotides, the CDR3 is TGTGCCTGGAACCGAGACAGGGCAACTGAAGCTTTCTTT.

The sample holds a few counts of this clone. The genes are TRBV2 and TRBJ1-2; 7 positions agree with TRBD1. V lost 6 bases and J lost 1; bases outside the gene matches: 5. CDR1 and CDR2 (germline): SNHLY, FYNNEI. There are 14 residues in the CDR3. CDR3 DNA: TGTGCCAGCAGGATCCAGGGGGGTAACTATGGCTACACCTTC. Translating it yields CASRIQGGNYGYTF. Based on the CDR3 plus reference TRBV2 and TRBJ1-2, the full variable domain is EPEVTQTPSHQVTQMGQEVILRCVPISNHLYFYWYRQILGQKVEFLVSFYNNEISEKSEIFDDQFSVERPDGSNFTLKIRSTKLEDSAMYFCASRIQGGNYGYTFGSGTRLTVV.

This clone was seen only a few times. The V call is TRBV5-6, the J call TRBJ1-5; 8 bases agree with TRBD1. V lost 1 base, J lost 4 bases, and 1 base stayed unmatched. This CDR3 has 14 amino acids. Germline CDR1 and CDR2: SGHDT and YYEEEE. The CDR3 coding sequence is TGTGCCAGCAGCTTGCGGACAGGGAATCAGCCCCAGCATTTT. Encoded protein: CASSLRTGNQPQHF.

The gene calls are TRBV11-2 and TRBJ2-3; TRBD1 might be the D (6 bases). The CDR3 totals 13 residues. Looked up from germline, CDR1 is SGHAT and CDR2 is FQNNGV. V was pared by 10 bases and J by 2 bases, with 13 bases between. The CDR3 DNA is TGTGCCACTAACCAGGGGATCACAGATACGCAGTATTTT. As protein: CATNQGITDTQYF.

This clone was detected only a few times. The V and J genes are TRBV4-1 and TRBJ1-4; 10 bases align to TRBD1. V dropped 4 bases and J dropped 1; count of bases not matched to a gene: 3. There are 16 residues in the CDR3. The germline V gene encodes CDR1 MGHRA and CDR2 YSYEKL. The CDR3 DNA sequence: TGCGCCAGCAGCCGGGACAGGGGACGAACTAATGAAAAACTGTTTTTT. Translation: CASSRDRGRTNEKLFF.

This clone was detected only a few times. For the CDR3, the DNA is TGTGCCAGCAGCGTGTGGGGCGGCCAAGAGACCCAGTACTTC. It translates to CASSVWGGQETQYF. This rearrangement joins TRBV9 to TRBJ2-5; weak D call: TRBD1 (5 bases). The germline V gene has CDR1 SGDLS and CDR2 YYNGEE. Deletions cut 2 bases from V and 1 base from J, with 9 bases between. There are 14 residues in the CDR3.